This entry features one T cell receptor beta chain sequence. The data were taken from a study of blood T cell repertoires in COVID-19. Original analysis: Counts of nucleated cells, estimated from reference gene primer amplification, were obtained. Some clones are missing from TCRdb's copy, which holds only in-frame ones; the method was immunoSEQ multiplex PCR. For V, J and clone size, that table is used; D and trimming come from the DNA. The sample comprises tens of thousands of clones, roughly 88% of which are singletons, and about 4.4% rests with the top ten. This CDR3 has 15 residues. Germline CDR1 reads MNHEY; CDR2 reads SVGAGI. V was clipped by 10 bases and J by 0 bases, with 16 bases between them.

This clonotype originated in a woman older than 75 with acute or convalescent COVID-19. The J gene is TRBJ1-3, the V gene TRBV6-5; perhaps TRBD1 as D (6 bases). Sample: peripheral blood. CDR3 amino acids: CATHLRGPSGNTIYF. CDR3 nucleotides: TGTGCCACACACCTCAGGGGTCCCTCTGGAAACACCATATATTTT.